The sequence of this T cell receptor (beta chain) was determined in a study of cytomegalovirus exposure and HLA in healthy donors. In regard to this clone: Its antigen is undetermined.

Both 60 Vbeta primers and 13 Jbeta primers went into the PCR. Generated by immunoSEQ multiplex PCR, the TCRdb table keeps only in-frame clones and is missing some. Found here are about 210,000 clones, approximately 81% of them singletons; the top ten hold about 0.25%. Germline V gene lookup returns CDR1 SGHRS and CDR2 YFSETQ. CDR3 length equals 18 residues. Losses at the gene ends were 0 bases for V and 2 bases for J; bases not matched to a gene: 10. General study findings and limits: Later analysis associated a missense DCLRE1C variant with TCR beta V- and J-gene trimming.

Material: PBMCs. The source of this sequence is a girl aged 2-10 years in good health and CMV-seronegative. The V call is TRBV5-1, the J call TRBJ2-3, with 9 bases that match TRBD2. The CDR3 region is CASSLDVWRGGDTDTQYF. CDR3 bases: TGCGCCAGCAGCTTGGATGTGTGGCGGGGGGGTGACACAGATACGCAGTATTTT.